This TCR beta chain was found in a study of PD-L1 blockade in urothelial cancer. Study information: About nine tenths of the roughly 30 patients were men who had bladder-origin urothelial cancer.

The CDR3 sequence is 17 residues long. Germline CDR1 MDHEN, CDR2 SYDVKM. The V end was cut by 2 bases, the J end by 0 bases, with 11 bases between. Synthetic templates analogous to TCR were spiked into all PCRs individually. Using immunoSEQ multiplex PCR, the repertoire was profiled, and TCRdb retains in-frame clones only, with some absent. The sample yields roughly 52,000 clones, about four fifths seen once. The sample's time point: pretreatment peripheral blood. Patients had locally advanced or metastatic urothelial carcinoma. The number of samples from each patient was between 1 and 8, taken pretreatment and on-treatment.

Sequencing used PBMCs, obtained around atezolizumab (anti-PD-L1) treatment. The chain couples TRBV28 to TRBJ2-6, with D possibly being TRBD2 (6 bases). This sequence was found in a man aged 65-85 years with urothelial cancer. CDR3 amino acids: CASSLVGGYSGANVLTF. CDR3 DNA: TGTGCCAGCAGTTTAGTGGGGGGTTACTCTGGGGCCAACGTCCTGACTTTC.